The clone carrying this TCR beta chain has more than one count but fewer than ten. A 5'RACE reaction primed in the constant segment made cDNA libraries of TCR alpha and TCR beta, and these carried sample barcodes and UMIs. A single record per CDR3 protein comes from TCRdb applying MiXCR to the 5' RACE reads. This sample carries roughly 450,000 distinct CDR3 sequences, 15% to 20% of them seen once, and the ten largest clones take about a fifth. These data are taken from a study of T-cell memory formation after mild COVID-19. The CDR3 is 15 residues long. The ends were cut back, 0 bases at V and 4 bases at J, with 15 bases in the middle. Germline CDR1 reads DFQATT; CDR2 reads SNEGSKA (reference sequence).

This sequence was found in a young man who had mild COVID-19 (a few samples of this study predate the infection). Cell type and time point are not known. This sequence joins TRBV20-1 and TRBJ1-2; weak D call: TRBD1 (6 bases). Sequencing was performed on PBMCs or a T cell subset sorted from them (not recorded which). In nucleotides, the CDR3 is TGCAGTGCTAGAGAACAGGGAGGCATCGGCTATGGCTACACCTTC. Amino acids: CSAREQGGIGYGYTF.